Below are 8 T cell receptor beta chains sequenced from a single sample in a study of T cells after yellow fever vaccination. TCRdb reprocessed the 5' RACE reads with MiXCR, giving one entry per CDR3 protein. This table has some 240,000 distinct CDR3 sequences, approximately 3% appearing once. The material was CD4+ T cells sorted from PBMCs, obtained 10 days after the yellow fever booster vaccination. Receptors were obtained from a man younger than 35 who received the YFV17D yellow fever vaccine.

This clonotype was seen at least ten times. V is TRBV7-2 and J is TRBJ2-3; D remains ambiguous. Trimming removed 1 base from V and 1 base from J, with 6 bases in between. This CDR3 region has 14 residues. Germline V lookup: CDR1 SGHTA, CDR2 FQGNSA. The CDR3 DNA reads TGTGCCAGCAGCTTAGTCTCGGGCACAGATACGCAGTATTTT. This gives the protein CASSLVSGTDTQYF.

This clonotype has more than one count but fewer than ten. V gene TRBV11-1 combines with J gene TRBJ2-1; 11 bases map to TRBD2. V dropped 5 bases and J dropped 8; count of bases not matched to a gene: 8. The germline V gene has CDR1 SGHAT and CDR2 FQDESV (reference sequence). The CDR3 is 15 amino acids. The CDR3 is CASSQPTSGGYEQFF. The CDR3 DNA is TGTGCCAGCAGCCAGCCTACTAGCGGGGGCTATGAGCAGTTCTTC.

This clonotype occurred many times. The rearrangement links TRBV28 to TRBJ1-1, with D uncertain. In germline, CDR1 is MDHEN, CDR2 SYDVKM. The CDR3 spans 15 residues. The V end lost 6 bases, the J end lost 0 bases, and 14 bases lay between the germline ends. The CDR3 protein is CASSPPGLLNTEAFF. The CDR3 DNA is TGTGCCAGCAGCCCCCCGGGGTTGTTGAACACTGAAGCTTTCTTT.

In its sample, this clonotype was seen many times. The V call is TRBV4-3, the J call TRBJ2-5; 10 bases agree with TRBD2. This CDR3 region has 19 residues. Trimming at V came to 3 bases and at J to 1 base, leaving 14 bases not matched to a gene. From germline, CDR1 is LGHNA and CDR2 YSLEER. The CDR3 loop reads CASSHGMMGLAGGQETQYF. CDR3 in DNA: TGCGCCAGCAGCCACGGAATGATGGGGTTAGCGGGGGGCCAAGAGACCCAGTACTTC.

Of note for this clonotype: At one boundary the junction diverges from the germline segment, which might be a read error. The CDR3 DNA follows: TGTGCCTGCAGCTTTGATTCGTGGGCGGGAGAGACCCAGTACTTC. As protein: CACSFDSWAGETQYF. The gene calls are TRBV7-9 and TRBJ2-5, with D tentatively TRBD2 (5 bases). The germline V gene has CDR1 SEHNR and CDR2 FQNEAQ (reference sequence). The CDR3 contains 15 residues. Based on the CDR3 plus reference TRBV7-9 and TRBJ2-5, the full variable domain is DTGVSQNPRHKITKRGQNVTFRCDPISEHNRLYWYRQTLGQGPEFLTYFQNEAQLEKSRLLSDRFSAERPKGSFSTLEIQRTEQGDSAMYLCACSFDSWAGETQYFGPGTRLLVL.

This clonotype was counted between two and nine times. The chain links TRBV2 to TRBJ2-2; 10 bases are shared with TRBD2. There are 17 residues in the CDR3. The V segment lost 5 bases and the J segment 1 base; nucleotides outside the gene matches: 7. Germline values: CDR1 SNHLY, CDR2 FYNNEI. The CDR3 is CASSPSGGPRNTGELFF. The CDR3 nucleotides read TGTGCCAGCAGTCCTAGCGGGGGCCCCCGGAACACCGGGGAGCTGTTTTTT.

This clonotype was observed many times. The chain combines TRBV5-1 with TRBJ2-5, with D tentatively TRBD1 or TRBD2 (5 bases each). Germline loops: CDR1 SGHRS, CDR2 YFSETQ. CDR3 size: 13 residues. The ends were cut back, 1 base at V and 3 bases at J, with 7 bases in the middle. CDR3 DNA sequence: TGCGCCAGCAGCTTGAGAGGGGAAGAGACCCAGTACTTC. Translated, it gives CASSLRGEETQYF.

The table lists this clonotype with many counts. The V gene is TRBV28, the J gene TRBJ1-1; 7 bases align to TRBD1. The length of the CDR3 is 12 residues. Per germline, CDR1 MDHEN and CDR2 SYDVKM. V shed 5 bases, J shed 8 bases, and the junction held 5 bases outside the gene matches. CDR3 region: CASSRLTGEAFF. DNA of the CDR3: TGTGCCAGCAGTCGGCTGACAGGGGAAGCTTTCTTT.